The 8 T cell receptor beta chains given below trace back to one sample, sequenced in a study of blood T cell repertoires in COVID-19. Data came from immunoSEQ multiplex PCR; TCRdb stores just in-frame clones and leaves some out. The table includes 300,000 to 400,000 clones, 80% to 90% detected once. Sequenced sample: peripheral blood. The receptors were sampled from a man aged 30 to 45 with COVID-19, enrolled during active disease.

The V gene is TRBV18, the J gene TRBJ2-1, with 10 bases fitting TRBD2. Germline values: CDR1 KGHSH, CDR2 LQKENI. The CDR3 has 16 residues. V was pared by 6 bases and J by 3 bases, with 8 bases of the junction left unmatched. The CDR3 bases are TGTGCCAGCTCTCTACGAGGACTAGCGGTCTACAATGAGCAGTTCTTC. This codes for CASSLRGLAVYNEQFF.

The V call is TRBV2, the J call TRBJ1-5; D gene ambiguous. There are 13 residues in the CDR3. From germline, CDR1 is SNHLY and CDR2 FYNNEI. Between the trimmed V and J ends, which lost 7 bases and 0 bases, there was a span of 7 bases. The CDR3, as DNA: TGTGCCAGCATGAGGGATAGCAATCAGCCCCAGCATTTT. Its translation is CASMRDSNQPQHF.

This chain uses TRBV7-2 with TRBJ2-5; possibly TRBD2 for D (6 bases). The V end was cut by 1 base, the J end by 4 bases, with 10 bases between. CDR1 SGHTA and CDR2 FQGNSA come from the germline V gene. The CDR3 length is 14 residues. The DNA for the CDR3 is TGTGCCAGCAGCTTAGGGAGGGAAGGAGAGACCCAGTACTTC. Protein: CASSLGREGETQYF.

The CDR3 here is CASSRGSGTQETQYF. In DNA form, the CDR3 reads TGCGCCAGCAGCCGGGGGAGCGGAACGCAAGAGACCCAGTACTTC. The chain employs TRBV5-1 and TRBJ2-5; D might be TRBD2 (6 bases). V was cut by 4 bases and J by 2 bases, with 15 bases left in between. CDR1 is SGHRS, CDR2 YFSETQ, per germline. The CDR3 runs to 15 residues.

The chain employs TRBV11-2 and TRBJ2-7, with 8 bases that match TRBD2. Germline V gene sequence: CDR1 SGHAT, CDR2 FQNNGV. V trimming: 6 bases; J trimming: 4 bases; junction bases outside the gene matches: 20. The CDR3 length is 18 residues. The CDR3 spells CASSPPRSGREGRYEQYF. The CDR3 DNA reads as TGTGCCAGCAGTCCCCCTCGCAGCGGGAGAGAGGGGAGATACGAGCAGTACTTC.

The chain has TRBV6-5 and TRBJ1-5; D perhaps matches TRBD1 (6 bases). The CDR3 runs to 15 residues. The germline gives CDR1 MNHEY, CDR2 SVGAGI. The germline V and J ends were trimmed by 6 bases and 2 bases, with 14 bases remaining between them. CDR3 DNA sequence: TGTGCCAGCAGCGGACAGTCCTTAGGCAATCAGCCCCAGCATTTT. It yields the protein CASSGQSLGNQPQHF.

The chain has TRBV5-4 and TRBJ1-5, with 10 bases matching TRBD1. The CDR3 length is 15 residues. With 4 bases clipped from V and 4 bases from J, the junction kept 5 bases outside the gene matches. Germline-derived CDR1 and CDR2 are SGHNT and YYREEE (reference sequence). The chain's CDR3 is CASSRDRGPNQPQHF. The CDR3 DNA is TGTGCCAGCAGCCGAGACAGGGGGCCGAATCAGCCCCAGCATTTT.

The genes are TRBV5-4 and TRBJ2-7; D gene unclear. V was cut by 5 bases and J by 6 bases, with 15 bases left in between. Germline V CDR1 and CDR2: SGHNT, YYREEE (reference sequence). The CDR3 consists of 13 residues. This CDR3 reads CASRRKTEREQYF. In nucleotides, the CDR3 is TGTGCCAGCAGAAGAAAAACAGAACGCGAGCAGTACTTC.